This T cell receptor beta chain appears in the sequencing data of a study of T cells in Graves' hyperthyroidism and ophthalmopathy. Researchers amplified the TCR beta CDR3 regions from RNA transcripts. HTBI primers were used for first-round RT-PCR of the TCR CDR3. TCRdb independently ran MiXCR on the multiplex PCR reads; one entry per CDR3 protein. Altogether 200,000 to 250,000 distinct CDR3 sequences are present, around 18% being singletons, with the ten largest covering around 43%. This clonotype has a count of ten or more. Losses at the gene ends were 5 bases for V and 7 bases for J; bases not matched to a gene: 8. The CDR3 extends over 15 amino acids. CDR1 and CDR2 (germline): MDHEN, SYDVKM.

The sequencing input was blood. The clonotype was recovered from a man aged 35-49 years with Graves' hyperthyroidism. V gene TRBV28 combines with J gene TRBJ2-1, with 10 bases aligning to TRBD2. The CDR3 here is CASSTAGGPENEQFF. Written as DNA, the CDR3 is TGTGCCAGCAGTACAGCGGGGGGGCCGGAGAATGAGCAGTTCTTC.